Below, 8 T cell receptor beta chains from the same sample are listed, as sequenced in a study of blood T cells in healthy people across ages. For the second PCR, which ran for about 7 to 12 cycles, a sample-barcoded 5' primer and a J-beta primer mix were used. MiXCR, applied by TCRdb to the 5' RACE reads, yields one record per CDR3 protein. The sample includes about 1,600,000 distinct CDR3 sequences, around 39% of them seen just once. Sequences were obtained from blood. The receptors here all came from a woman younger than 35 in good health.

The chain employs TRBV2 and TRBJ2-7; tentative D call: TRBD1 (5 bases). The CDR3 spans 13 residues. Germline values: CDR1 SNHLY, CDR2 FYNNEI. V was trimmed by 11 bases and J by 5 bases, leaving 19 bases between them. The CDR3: CAFSGASPHEQYF. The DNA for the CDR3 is TGTGCCTTTTCTGGGGCCAGCCCCCACGAGCAGTACTTC.

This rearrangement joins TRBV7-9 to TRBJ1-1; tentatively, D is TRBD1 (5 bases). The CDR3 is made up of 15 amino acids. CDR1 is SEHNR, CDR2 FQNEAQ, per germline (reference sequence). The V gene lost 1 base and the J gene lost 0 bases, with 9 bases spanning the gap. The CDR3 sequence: CASSLERDLNTEAFF. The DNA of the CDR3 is TGTGCCAGCAGCTTAGAACGGGACCTGAACACTGAAGCTTTCTTT.

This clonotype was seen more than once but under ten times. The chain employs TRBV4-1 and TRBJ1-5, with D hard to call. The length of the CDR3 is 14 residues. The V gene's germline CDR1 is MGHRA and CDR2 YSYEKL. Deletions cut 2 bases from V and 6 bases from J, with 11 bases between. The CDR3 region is CASSQISLGQPQHF. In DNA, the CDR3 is TGCGCCAGCAGCCAAATCTCGTTGGGTCAGCCCCAGCATTTT.

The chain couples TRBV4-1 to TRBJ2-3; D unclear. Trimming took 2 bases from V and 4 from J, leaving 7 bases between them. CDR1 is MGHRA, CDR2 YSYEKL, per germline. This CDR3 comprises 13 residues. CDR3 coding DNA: TGCGCCAGCAGCCAAACTTTTTCAGATACGCAGTATTTT. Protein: CASSQTFSDTQYF.

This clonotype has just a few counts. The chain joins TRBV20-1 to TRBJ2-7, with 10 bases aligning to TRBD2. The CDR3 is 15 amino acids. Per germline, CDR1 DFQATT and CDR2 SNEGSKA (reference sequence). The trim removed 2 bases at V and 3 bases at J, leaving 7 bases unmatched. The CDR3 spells CSARLAGVGDYEQYF. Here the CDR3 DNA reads TGCAGTGCTAGACTAGCGGGAGTGGGGGACTACGAGCAGTACTTC.

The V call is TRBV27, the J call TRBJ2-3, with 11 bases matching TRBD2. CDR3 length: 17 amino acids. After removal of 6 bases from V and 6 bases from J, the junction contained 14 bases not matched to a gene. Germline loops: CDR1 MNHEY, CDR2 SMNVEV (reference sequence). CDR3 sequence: CASRSRASGGREDTQYF. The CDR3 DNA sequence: TGTGCCAGCAGGAGCCGGGCTAGCGGGGGGCGGGAGGATACGCAGTATTTT.

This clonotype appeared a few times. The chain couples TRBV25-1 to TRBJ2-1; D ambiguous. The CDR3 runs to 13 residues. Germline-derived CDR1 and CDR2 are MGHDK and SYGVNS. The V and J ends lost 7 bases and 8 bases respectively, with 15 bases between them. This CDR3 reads CASMRDGRYEQFF. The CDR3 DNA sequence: TGTGCCAGCATGCGCGACGGGCGTTATGAGCAGTTCTTC. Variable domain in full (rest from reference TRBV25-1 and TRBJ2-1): EADIYQTPRYLVIGTGKKITLECSQTMGHDKMYWYQQDPGMELHLIHYSYGVNSTEKGDLSSESTVSRIRTEHFPLTLESARPSHTSQYLCASMRDGRYEQFFGPGTRLTVL.

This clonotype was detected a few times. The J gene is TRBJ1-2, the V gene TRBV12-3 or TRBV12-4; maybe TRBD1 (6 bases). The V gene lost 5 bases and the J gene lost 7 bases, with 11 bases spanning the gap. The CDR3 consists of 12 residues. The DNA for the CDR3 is TGTGCCAGCAGTCCAGGGGAGGCTGGCTACACCTTC. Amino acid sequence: CASSPGEAGYTF.